Reported below is one TCR beta chain. These data belong to a study of blood T cell repertoires in COVID-19. Study in general: Acute and convalescent COVID-19 specimens originated in the United States, Italy and Spain. Sources were T cells, B-cell-depleted T cells, or PBMCs; the material itself was cDNA or gDNA.

As handled by the study authors: Amplified reference gene primers provided the basis for estimating nucleated cell counts. Profiling relied on immunoSEQ multiplex PCR, and the TCRdb table lists in-frame clones only, not all of them. From that table come the V and J calls and clone size; the DNA was used to work out D and trimming. The repertoire holds roughly 250,000 clones, with more than 65% as singletons. Germline V gives CDR1 SGHRS, CDR2 YFSETQ. There are 13 residues in the CDR3. V gave up 2 bases and J gave up 3 bases; unmatched junction bases: 1. The receptor comes from a man between 50 and 59 years old with active or convalescent COVID-19. This chain connects TRBV5-1 to TRBJ2-5; 7 nucleotides line up with TRBD2. The sequenced sample consisted of peripheral blood. CDR3 in amino acids: CASSLGTKETQYF. CDR3 nucleotides: TGCGCCAGCAGCTTAGGGACTAAAGAGACCCAGTACTTC.